A selection of T cell receptor beta chains follows, all from one sample in a study of blood T cell repertoires in COVID-19. Method: immunoSEQ multiplex PCR; TCRdb's copy keeps in-frame clones and lacks some. The sample holds a few hundred thousand clones, just over 85% seen once. The specimen sequenced was PBMCs or T cells enriched from blood (not recorded which). These receptor sequences come from a woman aged 18-35 years who had recovered from COVID-19. Each CDR3 is given with its conserved first and last residue. A D gene is named only where the DNA matches it firmly. Clone size, where shown, is once, few, many, or a class for clones that have expanded.

TRBD1	once	17	TRBV7-8	TRBJ1-4	TGTGCCAGCAGCTTCGCTCAGGGGGTCTTAACTAATGAAAAACTGTTTTTT	CASSFAQGVLTNEKLFF
-	-	15	TRBV27	TRBJ1-2	TGTGCCAGCAGACTAAAGGGCTCAGGGAACTATGGCTACACCTTC	CASRLKGSGNYGYTF
TRBD1	few	17	TRBV7-9	TRBJ2-1	TGTGCCAGCAGCTCGACCCTGACAGGGCAAAAGTACAATGAGCAGTTCTTC	CASSSTLTGQKYNEQFF
TRBD2	few	18	TRBV9	TRBJ2-7	TGTGCCAGCAGCGTAGACCCCCCGGGAGGCGCTCGAGCGGCCGAGCAGTACTTC	CASSVDPPGGARAAEQYF
TRBD1	-	18	TRBV3-1/TRBV3-2	TRBJ1-1	TGTGCCAGCAGCCAGGCTCCGGGACAGGGGAGCGGGAACACTGAAGCTTTCTTT	CASSQAPGQGSGNTEAFF
TRBD1	-	15	TRBV7-8	TRBJ2-5	TGTGCCAGCAGCTTAGGGGCAGGGGGCGCGGAGACCCAGTACTTC	CASSLGAGGAETQYF
-	-	13	TRBV7-8	TRBJ1-1	TGTGCCAGCAGCTTAGGGGGGGGGATGGAAGCTTTCTTT	CASSLGGGMEAFF
TRBD1	-	14	TRBV19	TRBJ1-1	TGTGCCAGTGTTTCCCGGGACAGGAACACTGAAGCTTTCTTT	CASVSRDRNTEAFF
-	-	12	TRBV24-1	TRBJ2-1	TGTGCCACCAGTGACCAATACAATGAGCAGTTCTTC	CATSDQYNEQFF
TRBD2	-	17	TRBV27	TRBJ2-3	TGTGCCAGCAGTTTATCGGCCCTAGCGGGATACGCAGATACGCAGTATTTT	CASSLSALAGYADTQYF
-	-	17	TRBV24-1	TRBJ1-2	TGTGCCACCAGTGACCCCTCACTGGGAGGGCCCAACTATGGCTACACCTTC	CATSDPSLGGPNYGYTF
-	-	16	TRBV11-3	TRBJ2-5	TGTGCCAGCAGCCCTCCCACCGGGACTGCAATTGGGACCCAGTACTTC	CASSPPTGTAIGTQYF
-	-	15	TRBV2	TRBJ1-1	TGTGCCAGCAGAGACAGGAGGTACGGGAACACTGAAGCTTTCTTT	CASRDRRYGNTEAFF
TRBD2	-	16	TRBV3-1/TRBV3-2	TRBJ2-7	TGTGCCAGCAGCCAAGAGCTGGGCACGGGGGGCTACGAGCAGTACTTC	CASSQELGTGGYEQYF
-	-	12	TRBV29-1	TRBJ1-1	TGCAGCGTCCGACAGGTGGGCACTGAAGCTTTCTTT	CSVRQVGTEAFF
TRBD1	-	15	TRBV19	TRBJ1-5	TGTGCCAGTAGTCCTCGGACAGGGGAGGCTCAGCCCCAGCATTTT	CASSPRTGEAQPQHF